This T cell receptor (beta chain) originates from a study of patients and donors after allogeneic stem cell transplantation. TCRdb used MiXCR to reprocess the RT-PCR reads, holding one entry per CDR3 protein. The sample contains 900,000 to 1,000,000 distinct CDR3 sequences, around 17% of which appear only once. Germline loops: CDR1 SGHRS, CDR2 YFSETQ. V lost 2 bases and J lost 2; bases outside the gene matches: 5. The CDR3 extends over 15 amino acids. This clonotype appeared a few times. J is TRBJ2-5 and V is TRBV5-1; 8 bases align to TRBD2. Sequences were obtained from blood, either unsorted or a sorted T cell fraction (not recorded which). The TCR originated in a human donor who was either an allogeneic HSCT recipient or a stem cell or donor lymphocyte infusion donor (not recorded which). It is not recorded whose cells these are; they may come from a transplant donor. Written as DNA, the CDR3 is TGCGCCAGCAGCTTACCAGCGGGGGTACAAGAGACCCAGTACTTC. Its protein is CASSLPAGVQETQYF. The full variable domain, completed using reference TRBV5-1 and TRBJ2-5, is KAGVTQTPRYLIKTRGQQVTLSCSPISGHRSVSWYQQTPGQGLQFLFEYFSETQRNKGNFPGRFSGRQFSNSRSEMNVSTLELGDSALYLCASSLPAGVQETQYFGPGTRLLVL.